This TCR beta chain comes out of a study of blood T cell repertoires in COVID-19. Measured with immunoSEQ multiplex PCR; TCRdb has only the in-frame clones, and not every one. The sample shows roughly 65,000 clones, roughly three quarters of them seen only once. V shed 7 bases and J shed 1 base, with 13 bases lying between them. The CDR3 sequence is 14 residues long. CDR1 LNHDA and CDR2 SQIVND come from the germline V gene (reference sequence). The TCR sequence derives from a man at least 80 years old with acute or convalescent COVID-19. This chain connects TRBV19 to TRBJ1-1; D unclear. Sequencing was done on a sample of peripheral blood. CDR3 sequence (DNA): TGTGCCAGTATGCGCGATCACGGGAACACTGAAGCTTTCTTT. As protein: CASMRDHGNTEAFF.